Given below is one T cell receptor (beta chain) in context. CDR1 is SNHLY, CDR2 FYNNEI, per germline. V lost 7 bases and J lost 5, with 17 bases in between. The CDR3 extends over 14 amino acids. TCRdb's table, derived via immunoSEQ multiplex PCR, lists solely in-frame clones and lacks some. In the table there are around 67,000 clones, 86% of which are singletons. The sample originates from a study of technical replicates of blood from a few donors. The chain combines TRBV2 with TRBJ1-2; D possibly corresponds to TRBD1 (6 bases). This TCR came from a human donor in good health. Some clones in this sample may be carry-over from other donors' samples. The sequenced sample consisted of PBMCs. The CDR3 here is CASTNPGQFYGYTF. In nucleotides, the CDR3 is TGTGCCAGCACGAACCCCGGACAGTTTTATGGCTACACCTTC. The whole variable domain, remainder taken from reference TRBV2 and TRBJ1-2, is EPEVTQTPSHQVTQMGQEVILRCVPISNHLYFYWYRQILGQKVEFLVSFYNNEISEKSEIFDDQFSVERPDGSNFTLKIRSTKLEDSAMYFCASTNPGQFYGYTFGSGTRLTVV.